At least ten counts were recorded for the clone carrying this TCR beta chain. Its matching antigen is unknown. This sample was taken from a study of response to subunit inactivated influenza vaccine. Findings and caveats of the study: Only a handful of new T cells, the authors suggested, are recruited with each seasonal influenza vaccination.

TCRdb redid the calling of the RT-PCR reads with MiXCR, one entry per CDR3 protein. Among fewer than 400,000 distinct CDR3 sequences listed, about a fifth were seen once. Germline V gives CDR1 LNHNV, CDR2 YYDKDF (reference sequence). Trimming left V 0 bases short and J 4 bases short, with 9 bases between. The CDR3 totals 14 residues. This material consisted of PBMCs from blood, taken less than 22 months after vaccination. The sequence was collected from a man aged 45 to 75 who received an inactivated influenza vaccine. The J gene is TRBJ1-2, the V gene TRBV15; D unclear. CDR3 nucleotides: TGTGCCACCAGCAGAGATTTGGGGAGCTATGGCTACACCTTC. It codes for CATSRDLGSYGYTF.